A single sample is the source of the 3 T cell receptor beta chains below, sequenced in a study of blood T cell repertoires in COVID-19. Generated by immunoSEQ multiplex PCR, the TCRdb table keeps only in-frame clones and is missing some. The sample has approximately 200,000 clones, approximately 90% seen once; the top ten hold over 1%. Input material: PBMCs or T cells enriched from blood (not recorded which). The receptors here all came from a man younger than 40 who had recovered from COVID-19.

J is TRBJ1-2 and V is TRBV29-1; TRBD1 matches 9 bases. The junction had 5 bases not matched to a gene; V was cut back by 2 bases and J by 1 base. This CDR3 has 15 residues. Germline lookup yields CDR1 SQVTM and CDR2 ANQGSEA. CDR3 in amino acids: CSVERGTGLNYGYTF. The CDR3 nucleotides read TGCAGCGTTGAAAGGGGGACAGGGCTTAACTATGGCTACACCTTC.

This rearrangement joins TRBV19 to TRBJ1-5; D might be TRBD1 (6 bases). CDR1 LNHDA and CDR2 SQIVND come from the germline V gene (reference sequence). V was pared by 3 bases and J by 6 bases, with 18 bases between. The CDR3 consists of 16 residues. The CDR3 is CASSIEVAGAGQPQHF. CDR3 coding DNA: TGTGCCAGTAGTATTGAGGTTGCAGGGGCAGGTCAGCCCCAGCATTTT. Full variable domain (outside the CDR3, taken from reference TRBV19 and TRBJ1-5): DGGITQSPKYLFRKEGQNVTLSCEQNLNHDAMYWYRQDPGQGLRLIYYSQIVNDFQKGDIAEGYSVSREKKESFPLTVTSAQKNPTAFYLCASSIEVAGAGQPQHFGDGTRLSIL.

The chain employs TRBV28 and TRBJ1-5; D is unresolved. This CDR3 region has 13 residues. The ends were cut back, 7 bases at V and 6 bases at J, with 13 bases in the middle. The germline V gene encodes CDR1 MDHEN and CDR2 SYDVKM. CDR3 protein: CASTDRSGQPQHF. As DNA, the CDR3 is TGTGCCAGCACCGATCGGTCGGGTCAGCCCCAGCATTTT.